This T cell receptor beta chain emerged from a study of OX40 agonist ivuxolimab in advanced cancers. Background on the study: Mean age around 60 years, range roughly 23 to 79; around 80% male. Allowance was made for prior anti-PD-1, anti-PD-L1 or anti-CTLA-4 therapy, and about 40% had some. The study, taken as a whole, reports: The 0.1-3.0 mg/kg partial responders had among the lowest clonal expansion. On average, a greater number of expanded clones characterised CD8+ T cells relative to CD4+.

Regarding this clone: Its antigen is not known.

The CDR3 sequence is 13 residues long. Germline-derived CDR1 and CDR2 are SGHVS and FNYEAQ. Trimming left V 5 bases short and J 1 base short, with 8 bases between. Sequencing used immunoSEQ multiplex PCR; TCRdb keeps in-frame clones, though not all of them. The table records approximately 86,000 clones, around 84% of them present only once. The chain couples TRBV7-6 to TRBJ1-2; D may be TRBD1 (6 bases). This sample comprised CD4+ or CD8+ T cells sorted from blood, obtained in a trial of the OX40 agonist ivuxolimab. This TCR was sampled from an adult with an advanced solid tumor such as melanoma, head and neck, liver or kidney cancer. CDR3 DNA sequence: TGTGCCAGCAGCCCGGACAGTAACTATGGCTACACCTTC. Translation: CASSPDSNYGYTF. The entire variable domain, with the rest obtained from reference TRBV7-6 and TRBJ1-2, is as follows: GAGVSQSPRYKVTKRGQDVALRCDPISGHVSLYWYRQALGQGPEFLTYFNYEAQQDKSGLPNDRFSAERPEGSISTLTIQRTEQRDSAMYRCASSPDSNYGYTFGSGTRLTVV.